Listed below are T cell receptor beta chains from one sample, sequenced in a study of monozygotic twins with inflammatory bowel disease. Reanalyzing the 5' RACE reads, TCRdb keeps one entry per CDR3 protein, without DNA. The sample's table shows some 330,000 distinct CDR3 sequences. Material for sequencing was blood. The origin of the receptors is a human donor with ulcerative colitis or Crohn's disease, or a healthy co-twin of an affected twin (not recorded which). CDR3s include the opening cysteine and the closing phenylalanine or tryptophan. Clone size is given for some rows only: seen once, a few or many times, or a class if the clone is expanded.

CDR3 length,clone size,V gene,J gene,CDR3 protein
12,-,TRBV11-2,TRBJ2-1,CASSLGFGEQFF
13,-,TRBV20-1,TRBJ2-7,CSARDESGGEQYF
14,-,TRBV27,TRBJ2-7,CASQRTSGFYEQYF
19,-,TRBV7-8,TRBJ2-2,CASSPEGTSGGLLTGELFF
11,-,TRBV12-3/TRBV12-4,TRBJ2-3,CASSLEGSKYF
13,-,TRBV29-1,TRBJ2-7,CSDRLAGVGEQYF
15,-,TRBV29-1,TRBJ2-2,CSVDGSGGLTGELFF
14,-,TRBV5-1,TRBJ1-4,CASSLERGGEKLFF
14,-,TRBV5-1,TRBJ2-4,CASSTGLFQNIQYF
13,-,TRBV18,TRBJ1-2,CASSPSGDIGYTF
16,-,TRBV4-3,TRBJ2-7,CASSQDYRGVSYEQYF
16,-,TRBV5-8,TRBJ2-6,CASSLGRTSGANVLTF
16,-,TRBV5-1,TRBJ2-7,CASSLGTGVTYYEQYF
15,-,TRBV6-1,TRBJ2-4,CASSGQWGFKNIQYF
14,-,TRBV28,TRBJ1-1,CASRVQSMNTEAFF
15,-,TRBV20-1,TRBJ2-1,CSASGSGQGHNEQFF
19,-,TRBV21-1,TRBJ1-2,CASSKLAGSLEARSGGYTF
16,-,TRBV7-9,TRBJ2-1,CASSTTSGGTYNDQFF
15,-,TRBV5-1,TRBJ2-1,CASSLLDSGDNEQFF
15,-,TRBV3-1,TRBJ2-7,CASSQVGSHPYEQYF
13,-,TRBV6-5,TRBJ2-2,CASSYRVNGELFF
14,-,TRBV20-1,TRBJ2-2,CSAPGISNTGELFF
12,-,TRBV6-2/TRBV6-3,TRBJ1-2,CASRRDIYGYTF
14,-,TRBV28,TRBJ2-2,CASSFGPRVGELFF
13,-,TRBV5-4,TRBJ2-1,CASSPGTMHEQFF
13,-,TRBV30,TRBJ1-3,CAWILGSGNTIYF
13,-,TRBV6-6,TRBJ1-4,CAIQDKTNEKLFF
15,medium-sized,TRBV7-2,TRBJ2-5,CASSTWTARQETQYF
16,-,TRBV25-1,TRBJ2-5,CASSLSGGRARETQYF
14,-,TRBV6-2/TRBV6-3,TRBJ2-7,CASSYRGVAYEQYF
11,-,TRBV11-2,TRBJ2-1,CASSQGQGEFF
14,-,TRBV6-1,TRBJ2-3,CASSPGQFTDTQYF
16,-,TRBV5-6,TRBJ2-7,CASSPNGADRSYEQYF
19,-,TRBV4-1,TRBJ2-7,CASSQPGLAGGPYSYEQYF
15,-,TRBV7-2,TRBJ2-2,CASSLVAGTTGELFF
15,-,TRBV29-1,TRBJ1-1,CSVQLRGNQNTEAFF
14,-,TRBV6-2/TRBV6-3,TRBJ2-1,CASTSLAGNNEQFF
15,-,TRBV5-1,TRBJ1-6,CASSLRQGPGSPLHF
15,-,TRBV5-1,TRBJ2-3,CASRKWTDGTDTQYF
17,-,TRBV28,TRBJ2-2,CASRTAPGTGDTGELFF
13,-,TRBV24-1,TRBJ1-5,CATSDIQDQPQHF
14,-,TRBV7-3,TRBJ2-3,CASSSNRGSDTQYF
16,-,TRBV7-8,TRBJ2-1,CASSVQGYLSYNEQFF
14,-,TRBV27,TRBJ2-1,CASSRSGTYNEQFF
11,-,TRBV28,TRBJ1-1,CASRRTGVAFF